The 10 T cell receptor beta chains below were found in one sample sequenced in a study of blood T cell repertoires in COVID-19. Repertoires were generated with immunoSEQ multiplex PCR, while TCRdb's copy carries only in-frame clones and drops some. The data hold around 250,000 clones, with approximately 84% observed a single time. Source material: PBMCs or T cells enriched from blood (not recorded which). The receptors derive from a middle-aged man who had recovered from COVID-19.

The rearrangement uses TRBV27 and TRBJ2-3; D may be TRBD2 (6 bases). The CDR3 spans 13 residues. Germline CDR1 reads MNHEY; CDR2 reads SMNVEV (reference sequence). Trimming left V 1 base short and J 5 bases short, with 7 bases between. The CDR3 loop is CASSLFGRDTQYF. The CDR3 DNA reads TGTGCCAGCAGTTTATTCGGGAGAGATACGCAGTATTTT.

The rearrangement links TRBV11-2 to TRBJ1-1, with D possibly being TRBD1 (6 bases). There are 16 residues in the CDR3. Germline loops: CDR1 SGHAT, CDR2 FQNNGV. V was pared by 5 bases and J by 1 base, with 17 bases between. The DNA of the CDR3 is TGTGCCAGCAGCCCGCAATCCGGGGGGGCGAACACTGAAGCTTTCTTT. This encodes CASSPQSGGANTEAFF.

The chain uses TRBV7-8 and TRBJ1-5; 9 nucleotides align to TRBD1. Germline CDR1 reads SGHVS; CDR2 reads FQNEAQ. CDR3 length: 14 residues. Trimming at V came to 1 base and at J to 5 bases, leaving 0 bases not matched to a gene. CDR3 nucleotide sequence: TGTGCCAGCAGCTTAGGGGACAGGGATCAGCCCCAGCATTTT. It is translated as CASSLGDRDQPQHF.

In DNA form, the CDR3 reads TGTGCCAGCGGACAGGGGAAGCCTAATGAAAAACTGTTTTTT. Translated, it gives CASGQGKPNEKLFF. The chain has TRBV5-4 and TRBJ1-4, with 9 bases that match TRBD1. Per the germline V gene, CDR1 is SGHNT and CDR2 is YYREEE (reference sequence). The V and J ends lost 7 bases and 3 bases, in that order; junction bases with no gene match: 4. This CDR3 has 14 amino acids.

The chain employs TRBV3-1 (or the pseudogene TRBV3-2) and TRBJ2-3, with 11 positions matching TRBD2. The CDR3 is 19 amino acids. Germline V gene lookup returns CDR1 LGHDT and CDR2 YNNKEL (reference sequence). V lost 4 bases and J lost 0; bases outside the gene matches: 12. CDR3 amino acids: CASSPGLAVTSTSTDTQYF. CDR3 coding DNA: TGTGCCAGCAGCCCGGGACTAGCGGTAACGTCGACTAGCACAGATACGCAGTATTTT.

The rearrangement uses TRBV29-1 and TRBJ2-1; possibly TRBD2 for D (5 bases). The CDR3 contains 14 residues. Germline V gene lookup returns CDR1 SQVTM and CDR2 ANQGSEA. The V end lost 5 bases, the J end lost 1 base, and 12 bases lay between the germline ends. The CDR3 loop is CSVRPGGSYNEQFF. CDR3 sequence (DNA): TGCAGCGTTCGGCCAGGCGGGTCCTACAATGAGCAGTTCTTC.

The chain links TRBV3-1 (or the pseudogene TRBV3-2) to TRBJ2-5; D uncertain. V lost 1 base and J lost 7, with 7 bases in between. CDR3 length equals 12 residues. Looked up from germline, CDR1 is LGHDT and CDR2 is YNNKEL (reference sequence). CDR3 region: CASSQVSGTQYF. The DNA for the CDR3 is TGTGCCAGCAGCCAAGTCTCCGGGACCCAGTACTTC.

This rearrangement joins TRBV4-1 to TRBJ1-4, with 8 bases matching TRBD1. Trimming at V came to 1 base and at J to 2 bases, leaving 6 bases not matched to a gene. CDR3 size: 17 residues. Germline-derived CDR1 and CDR2 are MGHRA and YSYEKL. The CDR3 spells CASSQAAGGWTNEKLFF. The CDR3 nucleotides are TGCGCCAGCAGCCAAGCTGCAGGGGGCTGGACTAATGAAAAACTGTTTTTT.

This sequence joins TRBV10-1 and TRBJ2-3, with D possibly TRBD2 on 5 matching bases. CDR3 size: 14 residues. Trimming cost V 5 bases and J 4 bases, with 13 bases left between them. CDR1 WNHNN and CDR2 SYGVQD come from the germline V gene (reference sequence). DNA of the CDR3: TGCGCCAGCAGTCCTCGAGGGAGCGCAGATACGCAGTATTTT. This translates into CASSPRGSADTQYF.

This clone has more than one count but fewer than ten. The gene calls are TRBV5-4 and TRBJ2-5; TRBD2 is a possible D gene (5 bases). Germline V lookup: CDR1 SGHNT, CDR2 YYREEE (reference sequence). The CDR3 contains 14 residues. Trimming took off 2 bases at V and 4 bases at J, with 12 bases between the two ends. The CDR3 bases are TGTGCCAGCAGCTTCCCCGGGGTTGGAGAGACCCAGTACTTC. Protein product: CASSFPGVGETQYF. Full variable domain (outside the CDR3, taken from reference TRBV5-4 and TRBJ2-5): ETGVTQSPTHLIKTRGQQVTLRCSSQSGHNTVSWYQQALGQGPQFIFQYYREEENGRGNFPPRFSGLQFPNYSSELNVNALELDDSALYLCASSFPGVGETQYFGPGTRLLVL.